Presented here are 13 T cell receptor beta chains from one specimen sequenced in a study of T cells in Graves' hyperthyroidism and ophthalmopathy. It was RNA transcripts that yielded the amplified TCR beta CDR3 regions. HTBI primers drove first-round RT-PCR of the TCR CDR3. TCRdb passed the multiplex PCR reads through MiXCR, listing each CDR3 protein once. The sample has 500,000 to 550,000 distinct CDR3 sequences; less than 25% are singletons. The sample consisted of blood. These receptors were obtained from a man in his late teens or twenties with Graves' hyperthyroidism.

The chain links TRBV2 to TRBJ1-2; 10 bases map to TRBD1. The CDR3 spans 17 residues. Trimming cost V 4 bases and J 0 bases; bases outside gene matches: 8. Germline V gives CDR1 SNHLY, CDR2 FYNNEI. CDR3 nucleotides: TGTGCCAGCAGTGCTCGACAGGGGGCGAGGACTAACTATGGCTACACCTTC. This translates into CASSARQGARTNYGYTF.

This clonotype was seen many times. CDR3 nucleotide sequence: TGTGCCAGCAGCCGAGGGTACGCCCAAGAGACCCAGTACTTC. This encodes CASSRGYAQETQYF. The V call is TRBV7-2, the J call TRBJ2-5; D perhaps matches TRBD2 (5 bases). V shed 5 bases and J shed 1 base, with 11 bases lying between them. The germline V gene has CDR1 SGHTA and CDR2 FQGNSA. The length of the CDR3 is 14 residues.

This clonotype was seen ten or more times. The chain joins TRBV28 to TRBJ2-5; D unclear. CDR1 is MDHEN, CDR2 SYDVKM, per germline. V shed 7 bases and J shed 5 bases, with 14 bases lying between them. The CDR3 is 13 amino acids. In DNA, the CDR3 is TGTGCCAGCAATCCCAACGGAAGGGAGACCCAGTACTTC. Encoded protein: CASNPNGRETQYF.

This clonotype was counted at least ten times. The chain combines TRBV29-1 with TRBJ1-2; D call uncertain. V lost 4 bases to trimming and J lost 4 bases, with 13 bases between them. In germline, CDR1 is SQVTM, CDR2 ANQGSEA. The CDR3 extends over 13 amino acids. CDR3: CSVGDRLAYGYTF. The DNA of the CDR3 is TGCAGCGTTGGAGACCGACTAGCCTATGGCTACACCTTC.

J is TRBJ1-5 and V is TRBV6-1; 9 positions match TRBD1. CDR3 length: 15 residues. V lost 6 bases and J lost 6; bases outside the gene matches: 9. Germline-derived CDR1 and CDR2 are MNHNS and SASEGT. CDR3 DNA sequence: TGTGCCAGCAGCCCCGGACAGGGGATCTCTCAGCCCCAGCATTTT. It yields the protein CASSPGQGISQPQHF.

This clonotype was recorded only once. V and J are TRBV7-2 and TRBJ1-1; D is unresolved. The CDR3 consists of 14 residues. From germline, CDR1 is SGHTA and CDR2 FQGNSA. Trimming removed 3 bases from V and 4 bases from J, with 12 bases in between. Here the CDR3 DNA reads TGTGCCAGCAGCTTGGACGCTGTGAGCACTGAAGCTTTCTTT. Encoded protein: CASSLDAVSTEAFF. Drawing the rest from reference TRBV7-2 and TRBJ1-1, the complete variable domain is GAGVSQSPSNKVTEKGKDVELRCDPISGHTALYWYRQSLGQGLEFLIYFQGNSAPDKSGLPSDRFSAERTGGSVSTLTIQRTQQEDSAVYLCASSLDAVSTEAFFGQGTRLTVV.

This clonotype was recorded many times. The CDR3 DNA follows: TGTGCCACCAGCAGAGATCGGGCAGGATCTTCCTACGAGCAGTACTTC. Translating gives CATSRDRAGSSYEQYF. V gene TRBV15 combines with J gene TRBJ2-7; no firm D call. This CDR3 is built from 16 residues. V lost 0 bases and J lost 1, with 13 bases in between. Germline V gene data show CDR1 as LNHNV and CDR2 as YYDKDF (reference sequence). The variable domain in full, completed from reference TRBV15 and TRBJ2-7, reads DAMVIQNPRYQVTQFGKPVTLSCSQTLNHNVMYWYQQKSSQAPKLLFHYYDKDFNNEADTPDNFQSRRPNTSFCFLDIRSPGLGDTAMYLCATSRDRAGSSYEQYFGPGTRLTVT.

This clonotype came up many times. The CDR3 region has the DNA TGCAGTGCTAGAGATTGGCAGGGGAAGGGAACTGAAGCTTTCTTT. Protein sequence: CSARDWQGKGTEAFF. The chain combines TRBV20-1 with TRBJ1-1; possibly TRBD1 for D (6 bases). Looked up from germline, CDR1 is DFQATT and CDR2 is SNEGSKA (reference sequence). V lost 0 bases and J lost 5, with 16 bases in between. The CDR3 spans 15 residues.

This sequence joins TRBV6-1 and TRBJ1-5; D uncertain. V was shortened by 7 bases and J by 4 bases, with 17 bases between the two germline ends. The CDR3 sequence is 15 residues long. Germline CDR1 reads MNHNS; CDR2 reads SASEGT. The CDR3 sequence: CASTTEEFRNQPQHF. CDR3 DNA sequence: TGTGCCAGCACCACGGAGGAGTTTAGGAATCAGCCCCAGCATTTT.

This clonotype has a count of ten or more. This CDR3 is CASSSGRNQPQHF. CDR3 bases: TGTGCCAGCAGTTCGGGACGCAATCAGCCCCAGCATTTT. The chain is built from TRBV6-2 or TRBV6-3 and TRBJ1-5, with TRBD1 as a possible D gene (5 bases). The CDR3 loop spans 13 amino acids. Trimming left V 4 bases short and J 2 bases short, with 6 bases between. Germline lookup yields CDR1 MNHEY and CDR2 SVGEGT.

At least ten counts were recorded for this clonotype. The genes are TRBV15 and TRBJ2-5, with TRBD2 matching over 8 bases. Germline CDR1 is LNHNV and CDR2 is YYDKDF (reference sequence). Trimming removed 3 bases from V and 5 bases from J; junction bases left unmatched: 8. The CDR3 is 15 residues long. The CDR3 sequence: CATSSLGTRGETQYF. The CDR3 DNA sequence: TGTGCCACCAGCAGCCTCGGGACTAGGGGGGAGACCCAGTACTTC.

Ten or more counts support this clonotype. CDR3 protein: CASRAGTDNSPLHF. CDR3 nucleotide sequence: TGTGCCAGCAGGGCCGGGACGGATAATTCACCCCTCCACTTT. The chain joins TRBV6-5 to TRBJ1-6; D might be TRBD1 (5 bases). This CDR3 is 14 amino acids long. V lost 6 bases and J lost 5, with 11 bases in between. CDR1 and CDR2 (germline): MNHEY, SVGAGI.

This clonotype was seen repeatedly, ten times or more. V is TRBV28 and J is TRBJ1-5; D gene ambiguous. Looked up from germline, CDR1 is MDHEN and CDR2 is SYDVKM. The CDR3 length is 12 residues. Deletions cut 2 bases from V and 10 bases from J, with 9 bases between. CDR3 in amino acids: CASSLGFPPQHF. The CDR3 DNA sequence: TGTGCCAGCAGTTTAGGGTTTCCCCCCCAGCATTTT.